This paragraph covers one TCR beta chain sequence. Its antigen is not yet known. Qualities for individual bases were not recorded, and no much larger clone is one base off. Libraries were built with 5' RACE. The data were produced on an Illumina HiSeq 2000. A universal primer binding site was added through template switching, and the final cDNA carried a unique molecular identifier so that TCR cDNA molecules could be counted accurately. Specific primers in the conserved constant-segment region were used to synthesize first-strand cDNA for the TCR alpha and beta chains. Each cDNA library was double barcoded, with a SMART-Mk sample barcode plus Illumina barcodes, to control for contamination. TruSeq adapter sequences along with Illumina sample barcodes were introduced in two successive PCR steps. TCR alpha and beta cDNA libraries were sequenced on the Illumina HiSeq platform with custom primers. In the source study's methods: MiGEC was used to process raw reads and extract unique molecular identifiers, and MiXCR was used to find CDR3 positions. For each individual, recombination models were inferred using an EM algorithm with the repgenHMM and IGoR tools. Shared clonotype analysis was performed with the tcR package in R, normalizing sharing by the product of cloneset sizes. Out-of-frame nonproductive sequences were analyzed to study raw recombination free of thymic and clonal selection effects. TCRdb's own reprocessing of the public reads used fastp at Q25 and MiXCR and kept productive beta chains. Rows matching on CDR3 protein sequence are summarized as one entry with the most common DNA and genes. The authors' filters were not applied to this entry. Counted in this sample were about 690,000 distinct CDR3 sequences; approximately 6.1% of them appeared once. The ten biggest clones cover approximately 2% of the sample.

This sample was included in a study of identical twins (dated by TCRdb to 2016 to 2017). As for the study more broadly: The study deep-sequenced TCR alpha and beta repertoires from monozygotic twins, unrelated adults of various ages and cord blood to test whether fetal clonotypes persist. Replicate twin experiments were performed at different times using different library preparation protocols to rule out contamination. What the research found in general, with its limitations: Abundant cord blood beta clonotypes had fewer insertions, young adult naive repertoires showed a similar but weaker trend, and memory repertoires showed no such trend. Out-of-frame TCR alpha sequences shared between twins showed an excess of low generation-probability sequences compared with coincidental sharing between unrelated individuals. A weaker excess of twin sharing was found in beta out-of-frame sequences because the signal-to-noise ratio was lowered by fewer shared sequences. In monozygotic twins, recombination models systematically underestimated out-of-frame TCR alpha sharing, but the models matched the sharing seen between unrelated individuals. Invariant T cells such as MAIT and iNKT could partly confound zero-insertion analyses, though diverse VJ usage argued against this for most clonotypes. Because the same donors could not be followed over many years, the conclusions relied on cross-sectional statistical analysis.

Only healthy Caucasian donors were included. Three unrelated non-twin adults were additionally sequenced: a male aged 18 to 30, a male aged 50 to 59 and a female aged 50 to 59. Using Miltenyi CD45RO+ enrichment and human naive T-cell isolation kits, memory (CD45RO+) and naive T cells were isolated from PBMC. At the junction V is shortened by 4 bases and J by 8 bases; bases outside the gene matches: 5. The CDR3 covers 15 residues, taking in both the cysteine and the phenylalanine. The sequence is cut down to CDR3 DNA, 45 bases in frame from base 1. For CDR1 and CDR2, the germline V gene (reference sequence) lists SEHNR and FQNEAQ.

This sequence originates from a man aged 18 to 29 in good health. Sequenced material: naive T cells sorted from blood. The cell subset or site label corresponds to: cells isolated with a human naive T-cell isolation kit. Rearrangement joined TRBV7-9 to TRBJ1-6, with 10 junctional bases fitting TRBD1. The CDR3 region: CASSSGQGDYSPLHF. At the DNA level, the sequence is TGTGCCAGCAGCTCCGGACAGGGGGATTATTCACCCCTCCACTTT.